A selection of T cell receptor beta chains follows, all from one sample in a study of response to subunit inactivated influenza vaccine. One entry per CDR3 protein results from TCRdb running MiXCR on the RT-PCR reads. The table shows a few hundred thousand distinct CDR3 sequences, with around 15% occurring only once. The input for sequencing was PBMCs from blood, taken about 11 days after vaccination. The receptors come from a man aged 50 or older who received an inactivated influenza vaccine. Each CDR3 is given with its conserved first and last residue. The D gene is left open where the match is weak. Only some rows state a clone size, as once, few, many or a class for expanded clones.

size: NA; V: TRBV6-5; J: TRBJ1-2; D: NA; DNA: TGTGCCAGCAGTTACTCGGGGCAGTCCTATGGCTACACCTTC; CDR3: CASSYSGQSYGYTF
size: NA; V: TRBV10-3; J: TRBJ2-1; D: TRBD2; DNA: TGTGCCATCAGCCCGGGACTAGCGGGAGGGACATCCTACAATGAGCAGTTCTTC; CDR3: CAISPGLAGGTSYNEQFF
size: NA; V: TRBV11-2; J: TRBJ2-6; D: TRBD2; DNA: TGTGCCAGCAGCTTAGTCGGACTAGCGGGAGGTGGGGCCAACGTCCTGACTTTC; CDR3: CASSLVGLAGGGANVLTF
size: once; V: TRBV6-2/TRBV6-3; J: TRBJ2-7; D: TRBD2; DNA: TGTGCCAGCAGGGCAGCGCGGGAGGGGAGTTCCTACGAGCAGTACTTC; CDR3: CASRAAREGSSYEQYF
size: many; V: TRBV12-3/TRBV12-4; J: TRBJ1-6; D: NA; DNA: TGTGCCAGCAGTATATCGACAGGAGTTAATTCACCCCTCCACTTT; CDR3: CASSISTGVNSPLHF
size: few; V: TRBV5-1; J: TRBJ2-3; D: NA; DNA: TGCGCCAGCAGCTTGGGGGTAGCTAGCACAGATACGCAGTATTTT; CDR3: CASSLGVASTDTQYF
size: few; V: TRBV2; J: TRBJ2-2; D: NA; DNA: TGTGCCAGCAGTGAAGCGAGGGTGACCACCGGGGAGCTGTTTTTT; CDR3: CASSEARVTTGELFF
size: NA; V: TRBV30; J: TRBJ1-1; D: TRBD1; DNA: TGTGCCTGGAGTAGACAGGGGGCCTGGGACACTGAAGCTTTCTTT; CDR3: CAWSRQGAWDTEAFF
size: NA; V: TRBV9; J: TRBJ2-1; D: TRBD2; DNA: TGTGCCAGCAGCGCCCATCTAGCGGGAGTAATCAATGAGCAGTTCTTC; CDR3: CASSAHLAGVINEQFF
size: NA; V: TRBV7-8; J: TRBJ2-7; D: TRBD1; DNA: TGTGCCAGCAGCCGGGACAGGCAACTTCCAGACGAGCAGTACTTC; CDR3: CASSRDRQLPDEQYF
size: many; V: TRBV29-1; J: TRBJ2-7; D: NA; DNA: TGCAGCGTAGCAGACCTCATCGGTGAGCAGTACTTC; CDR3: CSVADLIGEQYF
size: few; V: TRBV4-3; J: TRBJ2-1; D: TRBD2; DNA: TGCGCCAGCAGCTCACAACTAGCGGGAGGGGGCAATGAGCAGTTCTTC; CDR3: CASSSQLAGGGNEQFF
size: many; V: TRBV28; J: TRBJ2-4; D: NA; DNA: TGTGCCAGCAGTACCCTTAACAGGGAGGACATTCAGTACTTC; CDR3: CASSTLNREDIQYF
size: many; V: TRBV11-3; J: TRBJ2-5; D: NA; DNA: TGTGCCAGCAGCCCCGGGACGGGCGGAGAGACCCAGTACTTC; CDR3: CASSPGTGGETQYF
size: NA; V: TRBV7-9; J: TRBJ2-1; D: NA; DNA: TGTGCCAGCAGCTCCGCCCTAACAGGGAATGAGCAGTTCTTC; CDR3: CASSSALTGNEQFF
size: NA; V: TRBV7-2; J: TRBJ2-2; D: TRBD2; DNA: TGTGCCAGCAGCTTATGGCGGGGGGGCGTCGGGGAGCTGTTTTTT; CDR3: CASSLWRGGVGELFF
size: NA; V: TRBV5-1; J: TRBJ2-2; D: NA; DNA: TGCGCCAGCAGCCTTCCCGGGTACACCGGGGAGCTGTTTTTT; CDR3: CASSLPGYTGELFF
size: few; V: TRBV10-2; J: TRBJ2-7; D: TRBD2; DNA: TGCGCCAGCAGTGAGTGGACTAGCGGCGAGCAGTACTTC; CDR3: CASSEWTSGEQYF
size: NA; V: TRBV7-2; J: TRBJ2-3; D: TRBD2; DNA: TGTGCCAGCAGCCCCAATCTAGCGGGGGCCTTTAGACCGCAGTATTTT; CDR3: CASSPNLAGAFRPQYF
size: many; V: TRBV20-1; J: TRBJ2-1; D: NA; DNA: TGCAGTGCTATACGGGGAGGAGAGCAGTTCTTC; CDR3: CSAIRGGEQFF
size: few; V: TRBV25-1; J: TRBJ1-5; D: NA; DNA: TGTGCCACCCCCCGGGGCCCCCGTTTGGGGCCCCAGCATTTT; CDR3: CATPRGPRLGPQHF
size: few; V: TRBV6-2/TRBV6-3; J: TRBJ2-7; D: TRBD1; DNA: TGTGCCAGCAATGACGCCGGACAGGGGGCCTACGAGCAGTACTTC; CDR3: CASNDAGQGAYEQYF
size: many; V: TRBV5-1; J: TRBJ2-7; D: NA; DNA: TGCGCCAGCAGCTTGGCGGGGATCTCCTACGAGCAGTACTTC; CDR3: CASSLAGISYEQYF
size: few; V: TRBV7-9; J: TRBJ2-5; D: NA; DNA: TGTGCCAGCAGCTTAAATGGAGAGACCCAGTACTTC; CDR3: CASSLNGETQYF
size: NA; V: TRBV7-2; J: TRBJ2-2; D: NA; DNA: TGTGCCAGCAGCTTTTCCGGGACTCCGAGCACCGGGGAGCTGTTTTTT; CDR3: CASSFSGTPSTGELFF
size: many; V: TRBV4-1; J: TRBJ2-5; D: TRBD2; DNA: TGCGCCAGCAGCCAAGGACTAGCGGGGACCCCAGGGACCCAGTACTTC; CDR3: CASSQGLAGTPGTQYF
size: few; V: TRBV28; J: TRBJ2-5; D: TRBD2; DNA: TGTGCCAGCACCCTAGGAACTAGCGGGGGCCGGGAGCAAGAGACCCAGTACTTC; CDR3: CASTLGTSGGREQETQYF
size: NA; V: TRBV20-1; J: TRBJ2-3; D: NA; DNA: TGCAGTGCTAGAGATATAGCGGGCACAGATACGCAGTATTTT; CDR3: CSARDIAGTDTQYF